Listed below are T cell receptor beta chains from one sample, sequenced in a study of tumor and adjacent non-tumor tissue in lung cancer. TCRdb used MiXCR to reprocess the multiplex PCR reads, holding one entry per CDR3 protein. Of 75,000 to 95,000 distinct CDR3 sequences listed, around 82% are singletons. Sequencing used distant non-tumor lung tissue. All receptors come from a woman in her fifties or sixties with non-small cell lung cancer. The CDR3 runs from the conserved cysteine through the conserved F or W. A D gene is named only where the DNA matches it firmly. Expanded clones are given a class, and other clones once, few, many or no size at all.

15,TRBD1,many,TRBV24-1,TRBJ2-3,CATSSWDRESDTQYF,TGTGCCACCAGTAGTTGGGACAGGGAATCAGATACGCAGTATTTT
17,.,many,TRBV6-1,TRBJ2-2,CASSARAQGGSAGELFF,TGTGCCAGCAGTGCCCGGGCGCAGGGAGGTAGTGCCGGGGAGCTGTTTTTT
17,TRBD1,.,TRBV9,TRBJ1-5,CASNPESGTGLGQPQQF,TGTGCCAGCAACCCCGAGTCCGGGACAGGGCTAGGTCAGCCCCAGCAATTC
15,.,.,TRBV12-3/TRBV12-4,TRBJ2-1,CSSSLISGNYNEQFF,TGTTCCAGCAGTTTAATCTCGGGTAACTACAATGAGCAGTTCTTC
14,.,.,TRBV29-1,TRBJ2-1,CSVEDWCSYNEQFF,TGCAGCGTTGAAGACTGGTGCTCCTACAACGAGCAGTTCTTC
12,.,once,TRBV24-1,TRBJ2-6,CATSYLNGGMTF,TGTGCCACCAGTTATTTAAACGGCGGGATGACTTTC
15,TRBD2,.,TRBV7-8,TRBJ2-2,CTSSHSGGIAGEQFF,TGTACCAGCAGCCATTCGGGAGGAATCGCCGGGGAGCAGTTTTTC
14,.,.,TRBV11-2,TRBJ2-7,CASILADTAYEQNF,TGTGCCAGCATCCTGGCGGACACTGCCTACGAGCAGAACTTC
14,.,few,TRBV14,TRBJ2-2,CASSRATNTRELFF,TGTGCCAGCAGCCGAGCTACGAATACCAGGGAGCTGTTTTTT
17,.,.,TRBV11-1,TRBJ2-2,CASRPEERWGYTGVLLF,TGTGCCAGCAGGCCTGAGGAGAGATGGGGCTACACCGGGGTGCTGCTTTTT
16,TRBD2,.,TRBV24-1,TRBJ2-5,CAIGGLAGTDQETQYF,TGTGCCATCGGGGGACTAGCGGGAACTGATCAAGAGACCCAGTACTTC
16,TRBD2,many,TRBV6-5,TRBJ2-1,CASSFKVLAGANEQFF,TGTGCCAGCAGTTTTAAAGTCCTAGCGGGAGCTAATGAGCAGTTCTTC
15,.,.,TRBV11-2,TRBJ2-1,CASSLETRGRAEQFF,TGTGCCAGCAGCTTAGAGACTAGGGGGAGGGCTGAGCAGTTCTTC
15,.,once,TRBV11-2,TRBJ2-1,CTSSLDYGGWHEPFF,TGTACTAGCAGCTTAGATTACGGCGGTTGGCATGAGCCGTTCTTC
14,.,.,TRBV10-1,TRBJ2-5,CASRGHGGPETQYF,TGCGCCAGTAGAGGACATGGAGGTCCAGAGACCCAGTACTTC
16,TRBD2,.,TRBV28,TRBJ2-1,CANSLGTSDKYSEQFF,TGTGCCAACAGTTTAGGGACTAGCGACAAATACAGTGAGCAGTTCTTC
14,TRBD1,few,TRBV30,TRBJ1-1,CAWSPGQGVSEAFF,TGTGCCTGGAGTCCGGGACAGGGAGTATCTGAAGCTTTCTTT
17,.,.,TRBV29-1,TRBJ2-3,CSVGGRAGHRSTDTQYF,TGCAGCGTTGGCGGCAGGGCGGGTCACCGAAGCACAGATACGCAGTATTTT
13,.,.,TRBV6-1,TRBJ1-6,CASSLTENSPLNF,TGTGCCAGCAGTCTGACCGAGAATTCACCCCTCAACTTT